This entry describes one T cell receptor (beta chain). The target antigen is unknown. Via MiXCR, TCRdb re-called the reads, giving one row per CDR3 protein. Of about 530,000 distinct CDR3 sequences detected, about a quarter appear once; the ten largest clones hold approximately 13%. The sample comes from a study of T cell repertoires in cytomegalovirus infection. About the study: Public TCR beta signatures indicated both CMV infection and matching HLA type. Points from the study as a whole: The cumulative frequency of public TCR beta families distinguished individuals who carried CMV together with the relevant HLA.

CDR1 and CDR2 (germline): LNHNV, YYDKDF (reference sequence). CDR3 length: 14 residues. The trim removed 2 bases at V and 8 bases at J, leaving 6 bases unmatched. Material: PBMCs. The clonotype comes from a human donor in good health (CMV status not recorded). Some clones in this sample may be carry-over from other donors' samples. J is TRBJ2-1 and V is TRBV15; 7 nucleotides match TRBD2. The CDR3 spells CATSRPSGGDEQFF. CDR3 nucleotides: TGTGCCACCAGCAGACCCTCGGGAGGCGATGAGCAGTTCTTC.